These T cell receptor beta chains were read from a single sample in a study of blood T cell repertoires in COVID-19. The repertoire was sequenced with immunoSEQ multiplex PCR; TCRdb's copy has only in-frame clones and lacks some. The sample consists of approximately 14,000 clones, around 80% of them appearing once. The sequencing input was peripheral blood. The receptor source for this set is a human donor in a cohort sampled during active COVID-19. Each CDR3 is given with its conserved first and last residue. The D gene is left open where the match is weak. Rows may omit the clone size; those that give it use once, few, many or a size class.

>-|TRBJ1-1|TRBV11-2|-
CASSSTAREAFF
TGTGCCAGCAGCTCGACAGCGCGGGAAGCTTTCTTT
>-|TRBJ2-3|TRBV5-1|TRBD1
CASSRDSDKDTQYF
TGCGCCAGCAGCCGGGACAGCGATAAAGATACGCAGTATTTT
>once|TRBJ2-1|TRBV7-6|TRBD1
CASSRTGYNEQFF
TGTGCCAGCAGCCGGACAGGGTATAATGAGCAGTTCTTC
>once|TRBJ2-2|TRBV7-9|-
CASSQDSHTGELFF
TGTGCCAGCAGCCAGGACAGTCACACCGGGGAGCTGTTTTTT
>few|TRBJ1-2|TRBV7-9|-
CASSLMGGDGYTF
TGTGCCAGCAGCTTAATGGGCGGGGATGGCTACACCTTC
>-|TRBJ2-3|TRBV5-4|-
CASSPLGLGADTQYF
TGTGCCAGCAGCCCTCTGGGACTTGGGGCAGATACGCAGTATTTT
>few|TRBJ1-5|TRBV5-8|TRBD1
CASSLLTGLGLDQPQHF
TGTGCCAGCAGCTTGTTGACAGGGTTGGGACTCGATCAGCCCCAGCATTTT
>-|TRBJ2-3|TRBV19|-
CASRDQASTDTQYF
TGTGCCAGCAGAGACCAGGCTAGCACAGATACGCAGTATTTT
>-|TRBJ2-1|TRBV15|-
CATSLGWATYNEQFF
TGTGCCACCAGCCTTGGGTGGGCCACCTACAATGAGCAGTTCTTC
>-|TRBJ2-3|TRBV5-1|TRBD2
CASSLSSSGSVDTQYF
TGCGCCAGCAGCTTAAGCTCTAGCGGGAGTGTAGATACGCAGTATTTT
>-|TRBJ2-5|TRBV29-1|TRBD1
CSVSRGTGRETQYF
TGCAGCGTCTCCAGGGGGACGGGGAGAGAGACCCAGTACTTC
>-|TRBJ2-3|TRBV6-2/TRBV6-3|-
CASSYSAGRTDTQYF
TGTGCCAGCAGTTACTCAGCTGGGAGGACAGATACGCAGTATTTT
>-|TRBJ2-7|TRBV21-1|-
CASSKRRQGSPYEQYF
TGTGCCAGCAGCAAGAGGCGGCAGGGGAGCCCCTACGAGCAGTACTTC
>-|TRBJ1-6|TRBV15|-
CATSNPGDLYNSPLHF
TGTGCCACCAGCAACCCAGGGGACCTCTATAATTCACCCCTCCACTTT
>few|TRBJ1-5|TRBV4-2|-
CASSTGRAYNQPQHF
TGTGCCAGCAGCACAGGGAGAGCTTACAATCAGCCCCAGCATTTT
>-|TRBJ1-1|TRBV6-2/TRBV6-3|TRBD1
CASSGMDRERGGGVGEAFF
TGTGCCAGCAGCGGAATGGACAGGGAACGGGGAGGGGGAGTCGGTGAAGCTTTCTTT
>-|TRBJ2-1|TRBV19|-
CASSIGGNNEQFF
TGTGCCAGTAGTATTGGCGGGAACAATGAGCAGTTCTTC
>-|TRBJ2-1|TRBV7-2|TRBD2
CASSFTREKGEQFF
TGTGCCAGCAGCTTTACGCGGGAGAAGGGGGAGCAGTTCTTC
>-|TRBJ2-6|TRBV5-8|TRBD2
CASSPGGTATFSGANVLTF
TGTGCCAGCAGCCCCGGGGGGACTGCTACGTTCTCTGGGGCCAACGTCCTGACTTTC
>-|TRBJ2-1|TRBV4-3|TRBD1
CASSQEGQGYNEQFF
TGCGCCAGCAGCCAGGAGGGACAGGGATACAATGAGCAGTTCTTC